This T cell receptor (beta chain) was identified during a study of blood T cells in healthy people across ages. A second PCR of 7 to 11 cycles used a sample-barcoded 5' primer and a J-beta primer mix. MiXCR, applied by TCRdb to the 5' RACE reads, yields one record per CDR3 protein. The sample shows around 1.7 million distinct CDR3 sequences, about 30% of them seen only once. The CDR3 covers 12 residues. Looked up from germline, CDR1 is SGHAT and CDR2 is FQNNGV. Between the trimmed V and J ends, which lost 7 bases and 3 bases, there was a span of 8 bases. Points from the study as a whole: A strong correlation between TCR beta diversity and naive T cell percentage was seen.

This clonotype was seen only a few times. Its antigen is not known. The sample taken for sequencing was blood. The chain recombines TRBV11-2 with TRBJ2-3; D unresolved. The sequence came from a woman younger than 45 in good health. CDR3 in DNA: TGTGCCAGCATGGATATAACAGATACGCAGTATTTT. Residues: CASMDITDTQYF.